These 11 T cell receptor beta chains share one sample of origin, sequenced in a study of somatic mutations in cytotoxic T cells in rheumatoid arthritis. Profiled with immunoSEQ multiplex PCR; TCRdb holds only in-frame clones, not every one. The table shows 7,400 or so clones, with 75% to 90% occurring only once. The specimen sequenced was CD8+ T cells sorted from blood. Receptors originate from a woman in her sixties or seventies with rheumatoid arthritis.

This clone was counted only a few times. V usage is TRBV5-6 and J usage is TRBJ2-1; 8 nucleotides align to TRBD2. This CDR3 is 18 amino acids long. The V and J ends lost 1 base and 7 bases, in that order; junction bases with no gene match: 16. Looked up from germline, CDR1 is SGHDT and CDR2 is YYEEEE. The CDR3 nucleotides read TGTGCCAGCAGCTTGTTTGCGGGAGGACCCAGGGCTACGAATGAGCAGTTCTTC. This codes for CASSLFAGGPRATNEQFF.

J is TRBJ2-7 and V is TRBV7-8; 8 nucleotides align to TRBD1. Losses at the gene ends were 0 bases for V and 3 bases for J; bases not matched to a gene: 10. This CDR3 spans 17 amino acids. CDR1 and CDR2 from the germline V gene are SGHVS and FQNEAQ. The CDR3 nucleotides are TGTGCCAGCAGCTTAGCCCTCAAAAGGACAGGGTTCTACGAGCAGTACTTC. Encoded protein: CASSLALKRTGFYEQYF. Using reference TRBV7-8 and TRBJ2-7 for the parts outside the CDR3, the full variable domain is GAGVSQSPRYKVAKRGQDVALRCDPISGHVSLFWYQQALGQGPEFLTYFQNEAQLDKSGLPSDRFFAERPEGSVSTLKIQRTQQEDSAVYLCASSLALKRTGFYEQYFGPGTRLTVT.

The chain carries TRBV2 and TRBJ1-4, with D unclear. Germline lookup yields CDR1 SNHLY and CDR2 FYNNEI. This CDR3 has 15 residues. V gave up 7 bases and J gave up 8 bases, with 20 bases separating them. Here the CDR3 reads CASKVGILEREKLFF. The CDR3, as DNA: TGTGCCAGCAAAGTCGGGATATTGGAGAGGGAAAAACTGTTTTTT.

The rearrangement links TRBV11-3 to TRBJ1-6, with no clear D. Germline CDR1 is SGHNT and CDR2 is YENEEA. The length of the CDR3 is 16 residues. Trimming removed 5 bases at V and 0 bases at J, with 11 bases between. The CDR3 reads CASSVQGGSYNSPLHF. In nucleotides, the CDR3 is TGTGCCAGCAGCGTCCAAGGAGGCTCCTATAATTCACCCCTCCACTTT.

Here the CDR3 DNA reads TGTGCCACCTCTAGCGGGACCTACAATGAGCAGTTCTTC. Its protein product is CATSSGTYNEQFF. The J gene is TRBJ2-1, the V gene TRBV9; 9 bases fit TRBD2. Looked up from germline, CDR1 is SGDLS and CDR2 is YYNGEE. Losses at the gene ends were 9 bases for V and 2 bases for J; bases not matched to a gene: 3. This CDR3 comprises 13 residues.

CDR3 amino acids: CASSKGGAPSETQYF. The CDR3 bases are TGTGCCAGCAGCAAGGGAGGGGCCCCTTCGGAGACCCAGTACTTC. This chain uses TRBV6-6 with TRBJ2-5, with 7 bases that match TRBD2. This CDR3 comprises 15 residues. With V trimmed by 6 bases and J by 5 bases, 12 bases remained unmatched. Germline assignment: CDR1 MNHNY and CDR2 SVGAGI (reference sequence).

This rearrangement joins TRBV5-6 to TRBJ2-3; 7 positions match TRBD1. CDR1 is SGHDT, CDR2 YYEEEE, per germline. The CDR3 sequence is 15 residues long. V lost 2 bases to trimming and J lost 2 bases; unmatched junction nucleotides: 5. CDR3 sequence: CASSLQGTYTDTQYF. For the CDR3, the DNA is TGTGCCAGCAGCTTACAGGGGACCTACACAGATACGCAGTATTTT.

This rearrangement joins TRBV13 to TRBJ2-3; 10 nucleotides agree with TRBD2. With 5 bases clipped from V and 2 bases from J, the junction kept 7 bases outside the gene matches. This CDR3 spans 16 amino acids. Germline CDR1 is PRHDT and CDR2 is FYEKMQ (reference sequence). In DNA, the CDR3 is TGTGCCAGCAGCCGGATGACTAGCGGGCCCACAGATACGCAGTATTTT. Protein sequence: CASSRMTSGPTDTQYF.

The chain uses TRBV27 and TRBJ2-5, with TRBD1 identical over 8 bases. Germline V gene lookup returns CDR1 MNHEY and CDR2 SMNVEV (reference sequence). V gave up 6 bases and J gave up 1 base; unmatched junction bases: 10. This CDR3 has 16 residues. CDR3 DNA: TGTGCCAGCAGCCTAAACCTGGACAGGGCCCAAGAGACCCAGTACTTC. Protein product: CASSLNLDRAQETQYF.

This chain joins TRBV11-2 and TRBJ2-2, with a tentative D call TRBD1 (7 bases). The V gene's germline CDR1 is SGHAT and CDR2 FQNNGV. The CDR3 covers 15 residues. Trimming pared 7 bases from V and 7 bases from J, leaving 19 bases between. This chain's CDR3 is CASTTLRGVNGELFF. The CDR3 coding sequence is TGTGCCAGCACCACCCTCAGGGGGGTTAACGGGGAGCTGTTTTTT.

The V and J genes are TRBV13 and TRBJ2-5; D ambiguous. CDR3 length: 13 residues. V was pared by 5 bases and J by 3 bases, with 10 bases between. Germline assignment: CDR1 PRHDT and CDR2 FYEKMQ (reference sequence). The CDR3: CASSPVSEETQYF. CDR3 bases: TGTGCCAGCAGCCCGGTTTCGGAAGAGACCCAGTACTTC.